Presented here are 30 T cell receptor beta chains from one specimen sequenced in a study of T cells in women clearing cervical HPV infection. TCRdb keeps only in-frame clones here, not all; method: immunoSEQ multiplex PCR. Here the sample table reports 49,000 or so clones. Sequenced material: blood buffy coat. Every receptor here comes from a woman aged 18 to 75 with a cervical HPV16 infection that either progressed to CIN3+ or cleared (not recorded which).

Of note for this clone: The CDR3 end is not reached by the read, which stops 3 residues before it; the germline J gene fills it in. V and J are TRBV5-6 and TRBJ1-5, with 7 bases fitting TRBD1. The junction had 4 bases not matched to a gene; V was cut back by 4 bases and J by 3 bases. The CDR3 loop spans 14 amino acids. Germline CDR1 is SGHDT and CDR2 is YYEEEE. CDR3 DNA (partial): TGTGCCAGCAGCCTAGGGACAGTCAATCAGCCC. As protein: CASSLGTVNQP. The full-length CDR3 reads as CASSLGTVNQPQHF.

A word on this clone: The CDR3 end falls 3 residues outside the read, so it is completed with the germline J gene. The rearrangement links TRBV29-1 to TRBJ2-1, with TRBD2 identical over 10 bases. V was pared by 4 bases and J by 5 bases, with 8 bases of the junction left unmatched. CDR3 length: 15 residues. Germline values: CDR1 SQVTM, CDR2 ANQGSEA. The CDR3 bases that were read are TGCAGCGTTGTCCCTGGACTAGCGGACGACAATGAG. Encoded protein: CSVVPGLADDNE. The CDR3 reads in full as CSVVPGLADDNEQFF.

A note on this clone: The CDR3 is cut off 3 residues early in the read; its end comes from the germline J gene. The chain links TRBV20-1 to TRBJ2-3; 11 bases are a match to TRBD2. V trimming: 4 bases; J trimming: 2 bases; junction bases outside the gene matches: 8. The CDR3 is made up of 16 amino acids. Germline V gene data show CDR1 as DFQATT and CDR2 as SNEGSKA (reference sequence). The CDR3 bases that were read are TGCAGTGCTACGCGGACTAGCGGGTTTGCCACAGATACG. Protein: CSATRTSGFATDT. The entire CDR3 protein reads CSATRTSGFATDTQYF.

Regarding this clone: The DNA ends 3 residues before the CDR3 does, and the rest of the CDR3 is filled in from the germline J gene. V gene TRBV18 combines with J gene TRBJ1-4, with 7 bases matching TRBD1. V dropped 3 bases and J dropped 8; count of bases not matched to a gene: 15. Germline assignment: CDR1 KGHSH and CDR2 LQKENI. The CDR3 runs 17 residues. The CDR3 DNA, read in part, is TGTGCCAGCTCACCTGACAGGGCAACTCTCTTAGGGGAAAAA. It translates to CASSPDRATLLGEK. The whole CDR3 sequence reads CASSPDRATLLGEKLFF.

About this clone itself: The read terminates 3 residues before the CDR3 end, so the remaining end is supplied by the germline J gene. The J gene is TRBJ2-7, the V gene TRBV30, with TRBD2 matching 9 bases. The CDR3 covers 14 residues. CDR1 is GTSNPN, CDR2 SVGIG, per germline (reference sequence). The V and J ends lost 1 base and 5 bases, in that order; junction bases with no gene match: 6. CDR3 residues: CAWSASGRWDEQYF. CDR3 DNA (partial): TGTGCCTGGAGTGCGAGCGGGAGGTGGGACGAG. Drawing the rest from reference TRBV30 and TRBJ2-7, the complete variable domain is SQTIHQWPATLVQPVGSPLSLECTVEGTSNPNLYWYRQAAGRGLQLLFYSVGIGQISSEVPQNLSASRPQDRQFILSSKKLLLSDSGFYLCAWSASGRWDEQYFGPGTRLTVT.

With regard to this clone: The CDR3 goes on 3 residues after the read ends, and that part is filled in from the germline J gene. The rearrangement joins TRBV5-1 to TRBJ1-1; TRBD1 is a possible D gene (6 bases). V dropped 2 bases and J dropped 1 base, with 9 bases sitting between them. Germline V lookup: CDR1 SGHRS, CDR2 YFSETQ. The CDR3 extends over 14 amino acids. CDR3: CASSFEQGNTEAFF. Partial CDR3 DNA: TGCGCCAGCAGCTTTGAACAGGGGAACACTGAA.

To note about this clone: The read ends 3 residues early relative to the CDR3; the germline J gene fills the gap. This chain connects TRBV20-1 to TRBJ2-3; D is unresolved. The CDR3 length is 15 residues. Germline V gene sequence: CDR1 DFQATT, CDR2 SNEGSKA (reference sequence). With 5 bases removed from V and 0 bases from J, the gap between germline ends came to 15 bases. CDR3 bases read: TGCAGTGCTCTCGATAGAAGTGCTAGCACAGATACG. Translation: CSALDRSASTDT. In full, the CDR3 is CSALDRSASTDTQYF.

Comment on this clone: Read data end 3 residues before the CDR3 end; the end is taken from the germline J gene. The chain links TRBV18 to TRBJ2-7; the match to TRBD1 covers 8 bases. V lost 6 bases, J lost 2 bases, and 6 bases stayed unmatched. Germline V CDR1 and CDR2: KGHSH, LQKENI. The CDR3 sequence is 14 residues long. CDR3 DNA, as far as it was read: TGTGCCAGCTCCCTCCGGACAGGGCCCTACGAG. Translated, it gives CASSLRTGPYE. The entire CDR3 sequence reads CASSLRTGPYEQYF. Supplemented by reference TRBV18 and TRBJ2-7, the full variable domain reads NAGVMQNPRHLVRRRGQEARLRCSPMKGHSHVYWYRQLPEEGLKFMVYLQKENIIDESGMPKERFSAEFPKEGPSILRIQQVVRGDSAAYFCASSLRTGPYEQYFGPGTRLTVT.

Points on this clone: The read halts 3 residues ahead of the CDR3 end, with the missing end drawn from the germline J gene. The V and J genes are TRBV2 and TRBJ2-3; maybe TRBD1 (6 bases). This CDR3 has 13 residues. In germline, CDR1 is SNHLY, CDR2 FYNNEI. CDR3 protein: CASSDSGNQPQYF. CDR3 DNA (partial): TGTGCCAGCTCGGACAGCGGAAATCAGCCG. The full variable domain, completed using reference TRBV2 and TRBJ2-3, is EPEVTQTPSHQVTQMGQEVILRCVPISNHLYFYWYRQILGQKVEFLVSFYNNEISEKSEIFDDQFSVERPDGSNFTLKIRSTKLEDSAMYFCASSDSGNQPQYFGPGTRLTVL.

As concerns this clone: The read comes to an end 3 residues before the CDR3 does, leaving the germline J gene to fill in the end. The V and J genes are TRBV30 and TRBJ1-2; the D gene is possibly TRBD1 (6 bases). The germline CDR1 and CDR2 sequences are GTSNPN and SVGIG (reference sequence). The CDR3 totals 15 residues. V lost 7 bases, J lost 4 bases, and 22 bases lay in between. Incomplete CDR3 DNA: TGTGCCTCCCCGAGAGGTACAGGGCACCGCTATGGC. Residues: CASPRGTGHRYG. The full CDR3 is CASPRGTGHRYGYTF.

Worth noting for this clone: The read finishes 3 residues shy of the CDR3 end, and the germline J gene is used to complete it. The rearrangement joins TRBV2 to TRBJ1-4; 8 bases map to TRBD1. Germline CDR1 SNHLY, CDR2 FYNNEI. J gave up 8 bases and V 6 bases, and 8 bases lay outside the gene matches. The CDR3 is 14 residues long. CDR3: CASSPDRGREKLFF. The part of the CDR3 DNA that was read is TGTGCCAGCAGCCCCGACAGGGGTAGAGAAAAA. The variable domain in full, completed from reference TRBV2 and TRBJ1-4, reads EPEVTQTPSHQVTQMGQEVILRCVPISNHLYFYWYRQILGQKVEFLVSFYNNEISEKSEIFDDQFSVERPDGSNFTLKIRSTKLEDSAMYFCASSPDRGREKLFFGSGTQLSVL.

As to this clone: The read falls 3 residues short of the CDR3 end, and the missing part is taken from the germline J gene. The chain carries TRBV5-1 and TRBJ2-5; D is ambiguous. There are 15 residues in the CDR3. CDR1 SGHRS and CDR2 YFSETQ come from the germline V gene. Trimming stripped 4 bases from V and 5 bases from J, with 18 bases between. CDR3 DNA, as far as it was read: TGCGCCAGCAGCCCCGGCCACGGGTTTGGGGAGACC. It translates to CASSPGHGFGET. The entire CDR3 is CASSPGHGFGETQYF.

Concerning this clone itself: The read gets to within 3 residues of the CDR3 end, and the germline J gene fills in the rest. The rearrangement links TRBV11-3 to TRBJ2-1; maybe TRBD2 (6 bases). Trimming left V 5 bases short and J 6 bases short, with 8 bases between. Germline CDR1 reads SGHNT; CDR2 reads YENEEA. The CDR3 length is 12 residues. CDR3 region: CASSPGVNEQFF. The covered CDR3 bases are TGTGCCAGCAGCCCGGGGGTCAATGAG.

For this clone: Read coverage stops 3 residues before the CDR3 terminus; the germline J gene supplies the remainder. The V call is TRBV29-1, the J call TRBJ2-7; TRBD1 aligns across 11 bases. The CDR3 spans 15 residues. The junction had 6 bases not matched to a gene; V was cut back by 1 base and J by 4 bases. The germline CDR1 and CDR2 sequences are SQVTM and ANQGSEA. CDR3 sequence reads: CSVEVQDRGLYEQYF. Incomplete CDR3 DNA: TGCAGCGTTGAAGTACAGGACAGGGGGCTTTACGAG.

As to this clone: The read is 3 residues too short to cover the CDR3 end, so that end is filled in from the germline J gene. The chain links TRBV9 to TRBJ2-7; D gene uncertain. This CDR3 region has 14 residues. V dropped 2 bases and J dropped 2 bases, with 11 bases sitting between them. Germline assignment: CDR1 SGDLS and CDR2 YYNGEE. The DNA read from the CDR3 is TGTGCCAGCAGCGTTAAATCGGGTCCCTACGAG. As protein: CASSVKSGPYE. The whole CDR3 protein reads CASSVKSGPYEQYF.

To note about this clone: Read coverage stops 3 residues before the CDR3 terminus; the germline J gene supplies the remainder. The chain couples TRBV28 to TRBJ1-1, with D uncertain. Germline V gene lookup returns CDR1 MDHEN and CDR2 SYDVKM. CDR3 length: 14 residues. V was trimmed by 4 bases and J by 3 bases, leaving 12 bases between them. CDR3 residues: CASSSHDTYTEAFF. The sequenced CDR3 bases are TGTGCCAGCAGTTCACACGACACCTACACTGAA. Full variable domain (missing parts from reference TRBV28 and TRBJ1-1): DVKVTQSSRYLVKRTGEKVFLECVQDMDHENMFWYRQDPGLGLRLIYFSYDVKMKEKGDIPEGYSVSREKKERFSLILESASTNQTSMYLCASSSHDTYTEAFFGQGTRLTVV.

On this clone itself: Read coverage stops 3 residues before the CDR3 terminus; the germline J gene supplies the remainder. The chain combines TRBV2 with TRBJ2-3, with 11 bases fitting TRBD2. Germline-derived CDR1 and CDR2 are SNHLY and FYNNEI. The CDR3 covers 14 residues. CDR3 bases read: TGTGCCAGCAGTGAACTAGCGGGAGGTCAGACG. Amino acid sequence: CASSELAGGQT. In full, the CDR3 is CASSELAGGQTQYF.

Note on this clone: The read ends 3 residues shy of where the CDR3 ends; the end is completed using the germline J gene. The rearrangement uses TRBV19 and TRBJ1-1; D is perhaps TRBD1 (6 bases). Germline assignment: CDR1 LNHDA and CDR2 SQIVND (reference sequence). V was cut by 5 bases and J by 6 bases, with 16 bases left in between. The CDR3 consists of 14 residues. The part of the CDR3 DNA that was read is TGTGCCAGTAGTCCCGTGAGGGGGTTAGCTGAA. Translated: CASSPVRGLAE. The whole CDR3 sequence is CASSPVRGLAEAFF.

In the case of this clone: The CDR3 end falls 3 residues outside the read, so it is completed with the germline J gene. The chain joins TRBV30 to TRBJ1-6; weak D call: TRBD1 (6 bases). This CDR3 is built from 15 residues. CDR1 GTSNPN and CDR2 SVGIG come from the germline V gene (reference sequence). Trimming left V 2 bases short and J 2 bases short, with 10 bases between. CDR3 DNA, as far as it was read: TGTGCCTGGAGTCACAGGGCTCCCTATAATTCACCC. Its translation is CAWSHRAPYNSP. The CDR3 in its entirety is CAWSHRAPYNSPLHF.

CDR3 amino acids: CASATGTLYSGANVLFF. The CDR3 bases that were read are TGTGCCAGCGCAACCGGGACACTTTACTCTGGGGCCAACGTA. The chain combines TRBV19 with TRBJ1-4, with D perhaps matching TRBD1 (6 bases). Sequencing ends 3 residues short of the CDR3 end; the germline J gene provides the rest. This CDR3 contains 17 residues. CDR1 is LNHDA, CDR2 SQIVND, per germline (reference sequence).

A remark on this clone: The read falls 3 residues short of the CDR3 end, and the missing part is taken from the germline J gene. V usage is TRBV19 and J usage is TRBJ2-2; D may be TRBD2 (5 bases). There are 14 residues in the CDR3. V was trimmed by 10 bases and J by 4 bases, leaving 16 bases between them. Germline CDR1 and CDR2: LNHDA and SQIVND (reference sequence). The CDR3 sequence is CATLRAGVTGELFF. Incomplete CDR3 DNA: TGTGCCACCCTTCGGGCGGGTGTCACCGGGGAG. The whole variable domain, filled in from reference TRBV19 and TRBJ2-2, reads DGGITQSPKYLFRKEGQNVTLSCEQNLNHDAMYWYRQDPGQGLRLIYYSQIVNDFQKGDIAEGYSVSREKKESFPLTVTSAQKNPTAFYLCATLRAGVTGELFFGEGSRLTVL.

Remarks on this clone: Read sequence stops 3 residues before the CDR3 end, and the germline J gene provides the missing end. The chain has TRBV19 and TRBJ1-2; D gene unclear. CDR3 length: 14 residues. Germline loops: CDR1 LNHDA, CDR2 SQIVND (reference sequence). CDR3 DNA, as far as it was read: TGTGCCAGTAGTATAGTCGGACTATCCTACGAC. Its translation is CASSIVGLSYD. The CDR3 in full is CASSIVGLSYDYTF. The variable domain in full, with the rest retrieved from reference TRBV19 and TRBJ1-2, is DGGITQSPKYLFRKEGQNVTLSCEQNLNHDAMYWYRQDPGQGLRLIYYSQIVNDFQKGDIAEGYSVSREKKESFPLTVTSAQKNPTAFYLCASSIVGLSYDYTFGSGTRLTVV.

Comment on this clone: Read data end 3 residues before the CDR3 end; the end is taken from the germline J gene. The chain recombines TRBV19 with TRBJ2-1; 9 bases map to TRBD2. The CDR3 sequence is 18 residues long. The V gene end was trimmed by 3 bases and the J gene end by 3 bases; junction bases not matched to a gene: 12. CDR1 LNHDA and CDR2 SQIVND come from the germline V gene (reference sequence). The sequenced CDR3 bases are TGTGCCAGTAGTATGCGGGACTTTAGCGGGGGATTCTACAATGAG. It specifies CASSMRDFSGGFYNE. The full CDR3 is CASSMRDFSGGFYNEQFF.

By frequency, this clone registers medium-sized. The read stops 3 residues short of the end of the CDR3; the missing end is completed from the germline J gene. The rearrangement uses TRBV20-1 and TRBJ1-2; unclear D gene. CDR3 length: 10 amino acids. Germline CDR1 reads DFQATT; CDR2 reads SNEGSKA (reference sequence). CDR3 DNA (partial): TGCAGTGCTAGGCGGGAGGGC. Translated: CSARREG. The CDR3, in full, reads CSARREGYTF.

For this clone: The read ends 3 residues early relative to the CDR3; the germline J gene fills the gap. This sequence joins TRBV7-8 and TRBJ2-3, with 12 bases aligning to TRBD1. Germline CDR1 is SGHVS and CDR2 is FQNEAQ. CDR3 length: 18 residues. The CDR3 loop is CASSSTGTGGNRVQPQYF. CDR3 DNA, as far as it was read: TGTGCCAGCAGCTCGACCGGGACAGGGGGCAATCGGGTTCAGCCG.

Remarks on this clone: The CDR3 end is not reached by the read, which stops 3 residues before it; the germline J gene fills it in. The rearrangement joins TRBV5-1 to TRBJ2-4, with a weak D call TRBD1 (6 bases). Germline V gives CDR1 SGHRS, CDR2 YFSETQ. CDR3 length: 16 amino acids. V lost 0 bases and J lost 1, with 11 bases in between. Partial CDR3 DNA: TGCGCCAGCAGCTTGGTAGGGGGAATGGCCAAAAACATT. It codes for CASSLVGGMAKNI. The full CDR3 sequence reads CASSLVGGMAKNIQYF.

Worth noting for this clone: The read terminates 3 residues ahead of where the CDR3 ends, so the germline J gene completes it. The V and J genes are TRBV7-9 and TRBJ1-2; D gene ambiguous. The CDR3 spans 14 residues. With 4 bases removed from V and 7 bases from J, the gap between germline ends came to 16 bases. CDR1 and CDR2 (germline): SEHNR, FQNEAQ (reference sequence). The CDR3 spells CASSSPQESSGYTF. Partial CDR3 DNA: TGTGCCAGCAGCTCCCCTCAAGAGAGCTCTGGC.

With respect to this clone: From the germline J gene comes the end of the CDR3, since the read stops 3 residues before it. J is TRBJ2-3 and V is TRBV18, with 7 bases lining up with TRBD2. CDR1 and CDR2 (germline): KGHSH, LQKENI. V shed 2 bases and J 2 bases; nucleotides not matched to a gene: 19. The CDR3 sequence is 20 residues long. CDR3 DNA (partial): TGTGCCAGCTCACCAAAGCGCGGGAGCTTCACCACCCGTGACACAGATACG. Amino acid sequence: CASSPKRGSFTTRDTDT. The entire CDR3 is CASSPKRGSFTTRDTDTQYF.

Incomplete CDR3 DNA: TGTGCCAGCACAGGACAGGGGCTTTACGAG. Translation gives CASTGQGLYE. In full, the CDR3 reads CASTGQGLYEQYF. This chain links TRBV2 with TRBJ2-7; 9 bases agree with TRBD1. The CDR3 end is not reached by the read, which stops 3 residues before it; the germline J gene fills it in. There are 13 residues in the CDR3. The germline CDR1 and CDR2 sequences are SNHLY and FYNNEI. Trimming took 7 bases from V and 4 from J; bases not matched to a gene: 5.

Regarding this clone: The missing CDR3 end, 3 residues past where the read stops, is filled in from the germline J gene. The chain recombines TRBV5-6 with TRBJ2-3; D remains unclear. V lost 4 bases, J lost 3 bases, and 9 bases lay in between. The CDR3 has 13 residues. Germline CDR1 SGHDT, CDR2 YYEEEE. CDR3 bases read: TGTGCCAGCAGCGTACTCCATACAGATACG. The encoded protein is CASSVLHTDT. The whole CDR3 protein reads CASSVLHTDTQYF.